One sample yielded the 29 T cell receptor beta chains listed below, sequenced in a study of blood T cell repertoires in COVID-19. TCRdb keeps only in-frame clones here, not all; method: immunoSEQ multiplex PCR. Counted here are roughly 100,000 clones, 88% occurring once; the ten biggest clones make up 3.5%. Sequences were obtained from peripheral blood. The source of these receptors is a human donor in a cohort sampled during active COVID-19.

The rearrangement links TRBV6-6 to TRBJ2-7, with TRBD2 matching 9 bases. CDR3 size: 13 residues. V trimming: 8 bases; J trimming: 6 bases; junction bases outside the gene matches: 8. CDR1 MNHNY and CDR2 SVGAGI come from the germline V gene (reference sequence). CDR3 nucleotides: TGTGCCAGCGGAGTAGCGGGAGCAGGCGAGCAGTACTTC. This sequence encodes CASGVAGAGEQYF.

The chain employs TRBV6-6 and TRBJ1-1; no definite D call. V lost 7 bases to trimming and J lost 7 bases, with 16 bases between them. This CDR3 region has 13 residues. In germline, CDR1 is MNHNY, CDR2 SVGAGI (reference sequence). The CDR3 sequence is CASTPIRIFEAFF. CDR3 nucleotide sequence: TGTGCCAGCACCCCTATCCGCATATTTGAAGCTTTCTTT.

The DNA of the CDR3 is TGTGCCAGCAGTTACTCGCGGGAGCCCAACGAGCAGTACTTC. Encoded protein: CASSYSREPNEQYF. The chain recombines TRBV6-6 with TRBJ2-7; 7 nucleotides align to TRBD2. The ends lost 0 bases at V and 5 bases at J; junction bases unmatched: 4. CDR3 length equals 14 residues. Per the germline V gene, CDR1 is MNHNY and CDR2 is SVGAGI (reference sequence).

CDR3 in amino acids: CASSATGRNTEAFF. The CDR3 region has the DNA TGTGCCAGCAGCGCGACAGGGCGGAACACTGAAGCTTTCTTT. This chain joins TRBV7-9 and TRBJ1-1, with 7 bases identical to TRBD1. Per germline, CDR1 SEHNR and CDR2 FQNEAQ (reference sequence). V trimming: 5 bases; J trimming: 1 base; junction bases outside the gene matches: 4. CDR3 size: 14 residues.

The chain recombines TRBV6-5 with TRBJ2-7; 12 nucleotides match TRBD2. Germline V gives CDR1 MNHEY, CDR2 SVGAGI. The J segment lost 5 bases and the V segment lost 6 bases, leaving 5 bases of the junction unmatched. The CDR3 spans 14 residues. The DNA of the CDR3 is TGTGCCAGCAGCCGCAGGACTAGCGGGAACGAGCAGTACTTC. This translates into CASSRRTSGNEQYF.

The chain uses TRBV18 and TRBJ2-1, with 14 nucleotides matching TRBD2. V dropped 6 bases and J dropped 5; count of bases not matched to a gene: 6. Germline V gene sequence: CDR1 KGHSH, CDR2 LQKENI. The CDR3 extends over 16 amino acids. CDR3 sequence reads: CASSSGLAGDHNEQFF. The CDR3 region has the DNA TGTGCCAGCTCTTCGGGACTAGCGGGGGACCACAATGAGCAGTTCTTC.

J is TRBJ2-7 and V is TRBV19, with 7 bases that match TRBD1. V trimming: 5 bases; J trimming: 2 bases; junction bases outside the gene matches: 6. This CDR3 is built from 14 residues. Germline CDR1 reads LNHDA; CDR2 reads SQIVND (reference sequence). CDR3 DNA: TGTGCCAGTAGTTCCAACAGGGGTCCCTACGAGCAGTACTTC. This translates into CASSSNRGPYEQYF.

The rearrangement joins TRBV30 to TRBJ1-2; 7 nucleotides line up with TRBD1. The CDR3 is 13 amino acids. The V segment lost 4 bases and the J segment 5 bases; nucleotides outside the gene matches: 7. Germline V gene lookup returns CDR1 GTSNPN and CDR2 SVGIG (reference sequence). The CDR3 DNA reads TGTGCCTGGACCGAACAGGGGTATTATGGCTACACCTTC. This gives the protein CAWTEQGYYGYTF.

This chain connects TRBV7-7 to TRBJ2-1; TRBD2 matches at 12 bases. CDR3 length: 14 residues. The ends lost 5 bases at V and 9 bases at J; junction bases unmatched: 5. Germline CDR1 reads SSHAT; CDR2 reads FNYEAQ (reference sequence). The CDR3 coding sequence is TGTGCCAGCAGCCAGACTAGCGGGAGTAGTGAGCAGTTCTTC. Translated, it gives CASSQTSGSSEQFF.

The chain couples TRBV9 to TRBJ2-5; D is uncertain. Germline V gives CDR1 SGDLS, CDR2 YYNGEE. This CDR3 is built from 15 residues. V shed 0 bases and J shed 2 bases, with 11 bases lying between them. As DNA, the CDR3 is TGTGCCAGCAGCGTAGCTACGACACCTCAAGAGACCCAGTACTTC. This encodes CASSVATTPQETQYF.

The chain couples TRBV10-2 to TRBJ2-6; the D gene is possibly TRBD2 (5 bases). Germline-derived CDR1 and CDR2 are WSHSY and SAAADI. The CDR3 has 22 residues. V lost 2 bases and J 0 bases, leaving 26 bases between the germline ends. CDR3 sequence: CASSERYGLAVRARSGANVLTF. The CDR3 nucleotides are TGCGCCAGCAGTGAGAGATACGGACTGGCGGTTAGGGCCCGCTCTGGGGCCAACGTCCTGACTTTC.

The chain carries TRBV7-9 and TRBJ2-7, with D perhaps TRBD2 (5 bases). The CDR3 consists of 14 residues. The V and J ends lost 0 bases and 0 bases respectively, with 6 bases between them. Germline CDR1 is SEHNR and CDR2 is FQNEAQ (reference sequence). CDR3 nucleotides: TGTGCCAGCAGCTTAGCTAGCGCCTCCTACGAGCAGTACTTC. Translation: CASSLASASYEQYF.

J is TRBJ1-6 and V is TRBV6-2 or TRBV6-3; D ambiguous. V was cut by 2 bases and J by 7 bases, with 9 bases left in between. CDR1 and CDR2 (germline): MNHEY, SVGEGT. This CDR3 region has 14 residues. The CDR3 region is CASSYVLFNSPLHF. DNA for the CDR3: TGTGCCAGCAGTTACGTACTGTTCAATTCACCCCTCCACTTT.

The chain has TRBV7-8 and TRBJ1-3, with 10 nucleotides matching TRBD1. The junction had 7 bases not matched to a gene; V was cut back by 4 bases and J by 1 base. The germline V gene has CDR1 SGHVS and CDR2 FQNEAQ. The CDR3 spans 17 residues. For the CDR3, the DNA is TGTGCCAGCAGCTACAGAAGGACAGGGGGATCTGGAAACACCATATATTTT. The encoded protein is CASSYRRTGGSGNTIYF.

DNA for the CDR3: TGTGCCAGCAGTGAGAGGACAGGGATCACCGGGGAGCTGTTTTTT. It encodes CASSERTGITGELFF. The genes are TRBV2 and TRBJ2-2; TRBD1 matches at 8 bases. V lost 3 bases and J lost 4; bases outside the gene matches: 4. CDR3 length: 15 residues. The germline V gene has CDR1 SNHLY and CDR2 FYNNEI.

The rearrangement links TRBV25-1 to TRBJ1-6; weak D call: TRBD1 (6 bases). Trimming removed 2 bases from V and 4 bases from J, with 15 bases in between. The CDR3 spans 17 residues. The germline V gene has CDR1 MGHDK and CDR2 SYGVNS. The CDR3 sequence: CASSEDWGQLYNSPLHF. For the CDR3, the DNA is TGTGCCAGCAGTGAAGACTGGGGACAACTATATAATTCACCCCTCCACTTT.

The chain couples TRBV18 to TRBJ1-1, with D tentatively TRBD1 (6 bases). The CDR3 loop spans 13 amino acids. CDR1 is KGHSH, CDR2 LQKENI, per germline. The V gene lost 4 bases and the J gene lost 4 bases, with 10 bases spanning the gap. The CDR3 region is CASSLGGATEAFF. DNA for the CDR3: TGTGCCAGCTCACTGGGGGGGGCCACTGAAGCTTTCTTT. The full variable domain, in which reference TRBV18 and TRBJ1-1 provide the parts outside the CDR3, is NAGVMQNPRHLVRRRGQEARLRCSPMKGHSHVYWYRQLPEEGLKFMVYLQKENIIDESGMPKERFSAEFPKEGPSILRIQQVVRGDSAAYFCASSLGGATEAFFGQGTRLTVV.

This clone appeared a single time. The gene calls are TRBV18 and TRBJ1-1, with TRBD1 matching over 9 bases. The CDR3 covers 16 residues. The V and J ends lost 4 bases and 0 bases, in that order; junction bases with no gene match: 6. Germline lookup yields CDR1 KGHSH and CDR2 LQKENI. The CDR3, as DNA: TGTGCCAGCTCACACGGGACAGGGAGGTTGAACACTGAAGCTTTCTTT. Translation gives CASSHGTGRLNTEAFF.

J is TRBJ2-7 and V is TRBV11-3, with D perhaps matching TRBD1 (6 bases). Deletions cut 3 bases from V and 1 base from J, with 7 bases between. The CDR3 totals 13 residues. Germline V gives CDR1 SGHNT, CDR2 YENEEA. The CDR3, as DNA: TGTGCCAGCAGCTTGGGGACATCCTACGAGCAGTACTTC. It yields the protein CASSLGTSYEQYF.

This sequence joins TRBV7-6 and TRBJ2-5, with D uncertain. CDR3 length: 16 residues. The germline V and J ends were trimmed by 2 bases and 6 bases, with 19 bases remaining between them. Germline V gene lookup returns CDR1 SGHVS and CDR2 FNYEAQ. The CDR3 region has the DNA TGTGCCAGCAGCTTAACGACGGAGTCGATCGGAAAGACCCAGTACTTC. Encoded protein: CASSLTTESIGKTQYF.

The rearrangement joins TRBV29-1 to TRBJ2-3; D gene uncertain. CDR3 length: 13 residues. Between the trimmed V and J ends, which lost 1 base and 1 base, there was a span of 6 bases. The germline gives CDR1 SQVTM, CDR2 ANQGSEA. CDR3 nucleotide sequence: TGCAGCGTTGAAGGCAGTGGCACAGATACGCAGTATTTT. It encodes CSVEGSGTDTQYF.

The rearrangement links TRBV7-9 to TRBJ1-2, with 9 bases that match TRBD1. The germline V gene encodes CDR1 SEHNR and CDR2 FQNEAQ (reference sequence). The junction had 3 bases not matched to a gene; V was cut back by 3 bases and J by 4 bases. The CDR3 spans 14 residues. The CDR3 DNA reads TGTGCCAGCAGCTTGGAGGGACAGGGCTATGGCTACACCTTC. This translates into CASSLEGQGYGYTF.

The chain uses TRBV2 and TRBJ2-7; D call uncertain. This CDR3 contains 15 residues. Germline CDR1 SNHLY, CDR2 FYNNEI. The V and J ends lost 6 bases and 3 bases respectively, with 18 bases between them. The CDR3 bases are TGTGCCAGCAGCGTGCGATCGGGTTCGGTCTACGAGCAGTACTTC. It encodes CASSVRSGSVYEQYF.

The chain links TRBV7-3 to TRBJ2-1; 9 bases line up with TRBD2. With 6 bases clipped from V and 3 bases from J, the junction kept 3 bases outside the gene matches. This CDR3 spans 14 amino acids. Germline lookup yields CDR1 SGHTA and CDR2 FQGTGA. The CDR3 DNA reads as TGTGCCAGCAGTAGCGGGGGTGTCTACAATGAGCAGTTCTTC. Translated, it gives CASSSGGVYNEQFF. Supplemented by reference TRBV7-3 and TRBJ2-1, the full variable domain reads GAGVSQTPSNKVTEKGKYVELRCDPISGHTALYWYRQSLGQGPEFLIYFQGTGAADDSGLPNDRFFAVRPEGSVSTLKIQRTERGDSAVYLCASSSGGVYNEQFFGPGTRLTVL.

The chain couples TRBV6-5 to TRBJ1-4; possibly TRBD1 for D (6 bases). The CDR3 covers 14 residues. Germline V CDR1 and CDR2: MNHEY, SVGAGI. V lost 4 bases and J 2 bases, leaving 8 bases between the germline ends. The CDR3 loop is CASSSRGTNEKLFF. CDR3 in DNA: TGTGCCAGCAGTTCCAGGGGTACTAATGAAAAACTGTTTTTT.

V is TRBV7-9 and J is TRBJ2-1; 8 bases agree with TRBD2. The CDR3 runs 16 residues. CDR1 is SEHNR and CDR2 is FQNEAQ in the germline V gene (reference sequence). Losses at the gene ends were 5 bases for V and 8 bases for J; bases not matched to a gene: 14. CDR3 region: CASSPPPAGGTYEQFF. CDR3 coding DNA: TGTGCCAGCAGCCCGCCACCGGCGGGAGGTACCTATGAGCAGTTCTTC. Together with reference TRBV7-9 and TRBJ2-1, the CDR3 gives the full variable domain: DTGVSQNPRHKITKRGQNVTFRCDPISEHNRLYWYRQTLGQGPEFLTYFQNEAQLEKSRLLSDRFSAERPKGSFSTLEIQRTEQGDSAMYLCASSPPPAGGTYEQFFGPGTRLTVL.

This clone was detected only a few times. This chain uses TRBV5-1 with TRBJ2-2; D ambiguous. Trimming left V 0 bases short and J 0 bases short, with 6 bases between. From germline, CDR1 is SGHRS and CDR2 YFSETQ. The CDR3 spans 15 residues. CDR3 in amino acids: CASSLVQANTGELFF. For the CDR3, the DNA is TGCGCCAGCAGCTTGGTCCAGGCGAACACCGGGGAGCTGTTTTTT. The whole variable domain, remainder taken from reference TRBV5-1 and TRBJ2-2, is KAGVTQTPRYLIKTRGQQVTLSCSPISGHRSVSWYQQTPGQGLQFLFEYFSETQRNKGNFPGRFSGRQFSNSRSEMNVSTLELGDSALYLCASSLVQANTGELFFGEGSRLTVL.

The chain has TRBV5-6 and TRBJ2-7, with TRBD1 matching over 9 bases. V trimming: 4 bases; J trimming: 4 bases; junction bases outside the gene matches: 6. CDR1 is SGHDT, CDR2 YYEEEE, per germline. The CDR3 is 14 residues long. CDR3 sequence (DNA): TGTGCCAGCAGCACCGGGACAGGGTTTTACGAGCAGTACTTC. Its translation: CASSTGTGFYEQYF.

The chain has TRBV5-4 and TRBJ1-1, with a weak D call TRBD1 (6 bases). V was cut by 2 bases and J by 0 bases, with 8 bases left in between. The CDR3 totals 14 residues. Germline values: CDR1 SGHNT, CDR2 YYREEE (reference sequence). The CDR3 sequence: CASSLQGVNTEAFF. The CDR3 DNA is TGTGCCAGCAGCTTACAGGGAGTGAACACTGAAGCTTTCTTT.